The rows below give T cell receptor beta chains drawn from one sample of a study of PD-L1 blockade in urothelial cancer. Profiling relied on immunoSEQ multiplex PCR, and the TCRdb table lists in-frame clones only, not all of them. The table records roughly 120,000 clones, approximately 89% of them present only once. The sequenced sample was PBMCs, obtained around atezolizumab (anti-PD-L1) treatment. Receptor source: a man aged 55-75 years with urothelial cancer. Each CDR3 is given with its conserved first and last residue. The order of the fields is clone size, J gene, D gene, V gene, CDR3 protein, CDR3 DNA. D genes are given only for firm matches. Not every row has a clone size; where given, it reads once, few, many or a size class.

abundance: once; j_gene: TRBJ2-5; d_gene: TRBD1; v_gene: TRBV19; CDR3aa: CASNPGQGATQYF; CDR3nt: TGTGCCAGTAACCCGGGACAGGGGGCTACCCAGTACTTC
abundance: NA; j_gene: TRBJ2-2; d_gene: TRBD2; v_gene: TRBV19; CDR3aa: CASSISGRITGELFF; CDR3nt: TGTGCCAGTAGTATCAGCGGGAGGATCACCGGGGAGCTGTTTTTT
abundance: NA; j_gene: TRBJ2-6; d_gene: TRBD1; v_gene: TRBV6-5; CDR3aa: CASGDSASGANVLTF; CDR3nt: TGTGCCAGCGGGGACAGCGCCTCTGGGGCCAACGTCCTGACTTTC
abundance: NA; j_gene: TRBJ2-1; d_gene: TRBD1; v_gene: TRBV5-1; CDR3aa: CASSWAGGDNNEQFF; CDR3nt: TGCGCCAGCAGCTGGGCAGGGGGAGATAACAATGAGCAGTTCTTC
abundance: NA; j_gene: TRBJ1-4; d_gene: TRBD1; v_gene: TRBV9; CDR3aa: CASSVDVTGTEKLFF; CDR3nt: TGTGCCAGCAGCGTAGATGTGACAGGGACTGAAAAACTGTTTTTT
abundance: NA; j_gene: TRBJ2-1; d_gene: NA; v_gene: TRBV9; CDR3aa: CASSSGQSSYNEQFF; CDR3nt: TGTGCCAGCAGCAGCGGGCAGAGCTCCTACAATGAGCAGTTCTTC
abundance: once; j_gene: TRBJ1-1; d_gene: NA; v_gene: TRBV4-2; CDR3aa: CASSQVRVSEAFF; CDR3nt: TGTGCCAGCAGCCAAGTTCGGGTTTCTGAAGCTTTCTTT
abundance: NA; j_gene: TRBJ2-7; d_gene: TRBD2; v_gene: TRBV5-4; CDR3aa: CASSLASTSGGAYEQYF; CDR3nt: TGTGCCAGCAGCTTGGCCTCAACTAGCGGGGGGGCCTACGAGCAGTACTTC
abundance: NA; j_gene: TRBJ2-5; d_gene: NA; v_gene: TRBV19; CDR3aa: CASRLTSGQETQYF; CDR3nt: TGTGCCAGTAGGTTAACCTCGGGACAAGAGACCCAGTACTTC
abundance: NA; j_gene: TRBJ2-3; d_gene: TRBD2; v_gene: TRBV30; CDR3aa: CAWRLSGSGTDTQYF; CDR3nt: TGTGCCTGGAGGCTTAGCGGGAGCGGAACAGATACGCAGTATTTT
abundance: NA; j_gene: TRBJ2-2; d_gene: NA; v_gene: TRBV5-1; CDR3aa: CASSLRQTNTGELFF; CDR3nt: TGCGCCAGCAGCTTAAGACAGACTAACACCGGGGAGCTGTTTTTT
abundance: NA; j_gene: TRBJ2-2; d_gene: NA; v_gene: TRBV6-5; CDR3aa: CASSYAGLRATGELFF; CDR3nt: TGTGCCAGCAGTTACGCGGGTTTGAGGGCCACCGGGGAGCTGTTTTTT